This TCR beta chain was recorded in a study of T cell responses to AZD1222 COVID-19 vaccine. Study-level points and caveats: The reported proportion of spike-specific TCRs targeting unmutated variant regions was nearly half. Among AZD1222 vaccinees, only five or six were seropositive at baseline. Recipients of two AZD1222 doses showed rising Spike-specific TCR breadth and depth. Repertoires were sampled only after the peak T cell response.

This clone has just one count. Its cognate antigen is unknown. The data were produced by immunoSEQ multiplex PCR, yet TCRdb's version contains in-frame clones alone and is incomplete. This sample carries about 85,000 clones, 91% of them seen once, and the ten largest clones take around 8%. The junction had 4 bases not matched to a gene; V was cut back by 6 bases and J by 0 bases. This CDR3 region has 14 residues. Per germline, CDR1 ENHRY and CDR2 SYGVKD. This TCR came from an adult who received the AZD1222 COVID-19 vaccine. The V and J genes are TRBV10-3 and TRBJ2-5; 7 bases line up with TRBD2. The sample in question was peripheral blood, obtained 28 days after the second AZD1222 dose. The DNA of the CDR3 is TGTGCCATCAGGGGGGGAGGGAACCAAGAGACCCAGTACTTC. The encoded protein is CAIRGGGNQETQYF.